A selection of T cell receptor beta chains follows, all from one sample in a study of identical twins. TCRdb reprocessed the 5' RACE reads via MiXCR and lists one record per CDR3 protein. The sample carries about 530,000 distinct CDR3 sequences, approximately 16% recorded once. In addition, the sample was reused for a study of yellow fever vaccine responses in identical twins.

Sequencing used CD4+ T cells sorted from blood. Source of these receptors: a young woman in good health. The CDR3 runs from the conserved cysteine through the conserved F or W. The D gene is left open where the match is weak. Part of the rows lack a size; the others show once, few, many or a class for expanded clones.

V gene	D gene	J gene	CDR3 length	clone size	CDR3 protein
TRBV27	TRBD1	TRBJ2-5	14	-	CASGDRDRGETQYF
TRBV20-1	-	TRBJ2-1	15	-	CSARAPGRPYNEQFF
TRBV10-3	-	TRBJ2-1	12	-	CAISPRGDEQFF
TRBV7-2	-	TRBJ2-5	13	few	CASSASGWETQYF
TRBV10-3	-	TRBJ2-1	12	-	CAIRDTSNEQFF
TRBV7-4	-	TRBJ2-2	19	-	CASCFWAPWGAVGTGELFF
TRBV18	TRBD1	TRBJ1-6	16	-	CASSPRYGTADSPLHF
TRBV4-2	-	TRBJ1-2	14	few	CASSPEKGALDYTF
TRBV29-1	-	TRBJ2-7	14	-	CSVAKGRGIYEQYF
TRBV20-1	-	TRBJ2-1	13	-	CSALPGFDNEQFF
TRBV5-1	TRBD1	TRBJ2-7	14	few	CASSSGQGAGEQYF
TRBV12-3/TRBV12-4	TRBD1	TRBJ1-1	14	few	CASSPWGQYTEAFF
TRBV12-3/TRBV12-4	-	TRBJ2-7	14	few	CASSSHWGGAEQYF
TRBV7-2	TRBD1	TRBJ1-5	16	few	CASSLIGTGKGQPQHF
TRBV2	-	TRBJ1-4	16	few	CASSEARLLGGEKLFF
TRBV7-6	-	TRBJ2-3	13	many	CASSLRAADTQYF
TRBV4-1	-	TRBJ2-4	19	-	CASSQGWDRSGGAKNIQYF
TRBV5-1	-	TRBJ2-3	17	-	CASSWVTSLGDTDTQYF
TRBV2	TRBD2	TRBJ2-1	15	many	CASSGAGSGALVQFF
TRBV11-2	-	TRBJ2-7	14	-	CASSRGGGRGEQYF
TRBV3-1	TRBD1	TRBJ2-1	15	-	CASRIGTGGLNEQFF
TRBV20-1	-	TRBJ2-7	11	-	CSGDWNYEQYF
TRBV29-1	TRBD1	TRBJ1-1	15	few	CSVKGTGVRGTEAFF
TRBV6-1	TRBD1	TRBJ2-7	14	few	CASNRQGGSYEQYF
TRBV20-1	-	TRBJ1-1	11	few	CREDSNTEAFF
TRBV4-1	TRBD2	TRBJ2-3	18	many	CASSRIRGAGESPDTQYF
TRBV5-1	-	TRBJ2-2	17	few	CASRERGGTLNTGELFF
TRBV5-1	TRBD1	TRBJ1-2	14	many	CASSSTGSNYGYTF
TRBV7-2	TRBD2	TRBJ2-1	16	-	CASSSRVIAGGNEQFF
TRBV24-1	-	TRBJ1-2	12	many	CATSEQGQVYTF
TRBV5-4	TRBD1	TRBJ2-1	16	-	CASTSIPGQGVDEQFF
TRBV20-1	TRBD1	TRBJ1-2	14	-	CSARRSAGGRGYTF
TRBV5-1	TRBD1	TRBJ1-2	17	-	CASSLGDRGPLPYGYTF
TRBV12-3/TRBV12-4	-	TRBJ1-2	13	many	CASSEQGPYGYTF
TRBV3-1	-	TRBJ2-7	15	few	CASSQWHVDSYEQYF
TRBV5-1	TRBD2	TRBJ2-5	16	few	CASSQGTSGSQETQYF
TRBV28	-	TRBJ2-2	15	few	CASRIPGQNTGELFF
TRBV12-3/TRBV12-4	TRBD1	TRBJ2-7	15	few	CASSLTDRRTYEQYF
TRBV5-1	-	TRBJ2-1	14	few	CASSFEVWGSEQFF
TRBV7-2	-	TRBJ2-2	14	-	CASSLKGLSGELFF
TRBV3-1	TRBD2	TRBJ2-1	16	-	CASSRTGLAGNNEQFF
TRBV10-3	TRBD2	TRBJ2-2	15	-	CAISESGGATGELFF
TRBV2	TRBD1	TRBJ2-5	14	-	CASSADRGLKTQYF
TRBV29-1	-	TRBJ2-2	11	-	CSVFYTGELFF
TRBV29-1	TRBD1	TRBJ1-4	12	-	CSVRQGNEKLFF
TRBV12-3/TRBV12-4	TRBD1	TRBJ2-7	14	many	CASSLGQISYEQYF
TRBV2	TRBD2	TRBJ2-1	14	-	CATKTSGGASEQFF
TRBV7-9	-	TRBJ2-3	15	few	CASSLVGAVGDTQYF
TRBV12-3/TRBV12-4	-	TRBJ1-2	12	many	CASSLDGPLYTF
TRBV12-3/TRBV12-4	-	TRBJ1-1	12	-	CASSFPDTEAFF
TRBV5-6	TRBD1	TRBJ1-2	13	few	CAVGQAADGGYTF
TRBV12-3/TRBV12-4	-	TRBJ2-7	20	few	CASSLARFADGKSYNYEQYF
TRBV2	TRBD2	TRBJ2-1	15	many	CASSPGTSGDNEQFF
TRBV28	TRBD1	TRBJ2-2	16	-	CASRHFSGTATGELFF